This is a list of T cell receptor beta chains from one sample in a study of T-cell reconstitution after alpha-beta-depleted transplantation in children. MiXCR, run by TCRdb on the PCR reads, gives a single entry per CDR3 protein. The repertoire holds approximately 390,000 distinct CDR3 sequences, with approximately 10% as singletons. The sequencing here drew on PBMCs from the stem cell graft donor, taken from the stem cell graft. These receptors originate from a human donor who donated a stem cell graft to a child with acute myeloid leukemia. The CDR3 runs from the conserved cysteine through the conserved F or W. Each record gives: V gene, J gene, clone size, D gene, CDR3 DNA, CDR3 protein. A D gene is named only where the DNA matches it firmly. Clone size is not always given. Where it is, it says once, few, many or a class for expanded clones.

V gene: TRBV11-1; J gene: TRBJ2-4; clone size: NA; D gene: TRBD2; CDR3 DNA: TGTGCCAGCAGCTCCGGGACTAGCGGAGGTCTAGCCAAAAACATTCAGTACTTC; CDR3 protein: CASSSGTSGGLAKNIQYF
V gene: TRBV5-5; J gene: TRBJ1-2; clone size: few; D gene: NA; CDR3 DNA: TGTGCCAGCAGCTTATTCAGCGAACCGAATGATGGCTACACCTTC; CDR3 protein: CASSLFSEPNDGYTF
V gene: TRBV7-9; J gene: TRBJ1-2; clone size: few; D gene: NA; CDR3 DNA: TGTGCCAGCAGGGGGACCGGGGAAGGCTATGGCTACACCTTC; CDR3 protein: CASRGTGEGYGYTF
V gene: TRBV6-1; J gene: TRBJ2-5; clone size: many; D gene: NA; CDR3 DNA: TGTGCCAGCTCTAGGGGGTCGGGGGAGACCCAGTACTTC; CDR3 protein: CASSRGSGETQYF
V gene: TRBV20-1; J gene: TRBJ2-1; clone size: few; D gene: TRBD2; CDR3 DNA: TGCAGTGCTAGAGTTCATGTTCGTACTAGCGGGAGGGTTGATGAGCAGTTCTTC; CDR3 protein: CSARVHVRTSGRVDEQFF
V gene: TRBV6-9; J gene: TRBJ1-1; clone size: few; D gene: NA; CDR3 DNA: TGTGCCTTATTGCCACTCATGAACACTGAAGCTTTCTTT; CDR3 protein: CALLPLMNTEAFF
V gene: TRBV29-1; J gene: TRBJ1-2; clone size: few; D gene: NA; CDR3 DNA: TGCAGCGTTGAAGGTGAGGGGAACTATGGCTACACCTTC; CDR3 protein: CSVEGEGNYGYTF
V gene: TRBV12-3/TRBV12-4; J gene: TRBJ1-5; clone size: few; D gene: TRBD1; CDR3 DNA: TGTGCCAGCACACGGGTTGGGCAGGGGGTTGGACAGCCCCAGCATTTT; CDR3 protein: CASTRVGQGVGQPQHF
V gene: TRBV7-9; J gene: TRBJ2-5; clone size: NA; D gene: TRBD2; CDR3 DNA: TGTGCCAGCAGCTCGGGACTAGCGGTACAAGAGACCCAGTACTTC; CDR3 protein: CASSSGLAVQETQYF
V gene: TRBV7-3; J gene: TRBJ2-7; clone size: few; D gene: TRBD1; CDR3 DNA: TGTGCCAGCAGCTTGCCCCGGGACAGGGGGCTTAGCGAGCAGTACTTC; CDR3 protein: CASSLPRDRGLSEQYF
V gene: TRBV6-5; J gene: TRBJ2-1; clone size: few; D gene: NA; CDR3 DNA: TGTGCCAGCAGATCATCAGGGAACGAGCAGTTCTTC; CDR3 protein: CASRSSGNEQFF
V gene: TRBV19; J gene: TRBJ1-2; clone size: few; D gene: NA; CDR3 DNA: TGTGCCAGTAGTCCACAAAGCCTCTATGGCTACACCTTC; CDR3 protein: CASSPQSLYGYTF
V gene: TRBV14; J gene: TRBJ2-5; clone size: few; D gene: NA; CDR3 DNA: TGTGCCAGCAGCCCGGCGGCAGCCCAAGAGACCCAGTACTTC; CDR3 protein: CASSPAAAQETQYF
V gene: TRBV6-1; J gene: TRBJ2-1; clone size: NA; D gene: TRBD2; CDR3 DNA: TGTGCCAGCAGCACACAGCGGGGGGCGGGAGATGAGCAGTTCTTC; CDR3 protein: CASSTQRGAGDEQFF
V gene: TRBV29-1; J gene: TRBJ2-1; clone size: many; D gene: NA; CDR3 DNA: TGCAGCGTTGGGGCTAGAGGCTCCTACAATGAGCAGTTCTTC; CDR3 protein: CSVGARGSYNEQFF
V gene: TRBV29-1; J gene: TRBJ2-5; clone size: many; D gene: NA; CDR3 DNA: TGCAGCGTTGGGGCTAGTGAAGAGACCCAGTACTTC; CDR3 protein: CSVGASEETQYF
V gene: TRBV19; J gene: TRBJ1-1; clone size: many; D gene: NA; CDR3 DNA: TGTGCCAGTAGCACGGGGCGGACTGAAGCTTTCTTT; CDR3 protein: CASSTGRTEAFF
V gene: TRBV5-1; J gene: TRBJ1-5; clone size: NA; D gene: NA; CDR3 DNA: TGCGCCAGCAGCTCCCTGGGTGGAGGGGATGGCAATCAGCCCCAGCATTTT; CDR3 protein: CASSSLGGGDGNQPQHF
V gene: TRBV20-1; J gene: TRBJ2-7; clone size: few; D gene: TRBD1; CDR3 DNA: TGCAGTGCTAGCCACCGGGACAGGGGCCCCCACGAGCAGTACTTC; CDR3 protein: CSASHRDRGPHEQYF
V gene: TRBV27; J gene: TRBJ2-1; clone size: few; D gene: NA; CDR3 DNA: TGTGCCAGCAGTTTATTCCCCTCGGCGGGGTTCCCCTACAATGAGCAGTTCTTC; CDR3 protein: CASSLFPSAGFPYNEQFF
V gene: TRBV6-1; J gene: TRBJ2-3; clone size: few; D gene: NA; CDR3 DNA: TGTGCCAGCAGTGTTGGCGGGGCTAGCACAGATACGCAGTATTTT; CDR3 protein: CASSVGGASTDTQYF
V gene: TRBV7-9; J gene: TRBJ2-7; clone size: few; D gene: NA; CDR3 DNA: TGTGCCAGCAGCTTTGGTAGTAGGGTCCGCGACGAGCAGTACTTC; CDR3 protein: CASSFGSRVRDEQYF
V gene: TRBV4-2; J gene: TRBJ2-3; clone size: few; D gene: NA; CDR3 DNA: TGTGCCAGCAGCCAAGATCCTGACCAACACACAGATACGCAGTATTTT; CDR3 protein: CASSQDPDQHTDTQYF
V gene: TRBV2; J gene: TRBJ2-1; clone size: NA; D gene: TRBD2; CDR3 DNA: TGTGCCAGCAGTGAGGCTAGCGGGAAACCTTCCAATGAGCAGTTCTTC; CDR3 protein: CASSEASGKPSNEQFF
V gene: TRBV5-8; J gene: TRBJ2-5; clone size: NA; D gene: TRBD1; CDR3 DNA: TGTGCCAGCAGCTTGGGACAGGGGAGAGAAGAGACCCAGTACTTC; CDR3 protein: CASSLGQGREETQYF
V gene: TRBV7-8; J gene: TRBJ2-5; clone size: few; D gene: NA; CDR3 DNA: TGTGCCAGCAGCCCGATTGGGACCGACGGGCACTTC; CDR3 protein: CASSPIGTDGHF
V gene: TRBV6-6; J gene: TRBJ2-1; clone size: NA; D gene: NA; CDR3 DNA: TGTGCCAGCGCTAGCGCCAATGAGCAGTTCTTC; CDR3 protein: CASASANEQFF
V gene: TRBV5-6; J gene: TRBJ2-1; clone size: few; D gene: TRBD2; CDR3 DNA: TGTGCCAGCAGCTTGGGGAATAAGCGGGAGGGCCGCAGTGGGGATGAGCAGTTCTTC; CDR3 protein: CASSLGNKREGRSGDEQFF
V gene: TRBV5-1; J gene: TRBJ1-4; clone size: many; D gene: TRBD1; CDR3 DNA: TGCGCCAGCAGCACAGGGGAGGAGTCGGAAAAACTGTTTTTT; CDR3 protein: CASSTGEESEKLFF
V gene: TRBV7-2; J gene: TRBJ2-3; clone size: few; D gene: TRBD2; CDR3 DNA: TGTGCCAGCAGCCGACTAGCGGGGGGGTTCACAGATACGCAGTATTTT; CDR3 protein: CASSRLAGGFTDTQYF
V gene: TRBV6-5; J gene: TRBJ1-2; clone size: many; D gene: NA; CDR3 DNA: TGTGCCAGCGTGTCGAACTATGGCTACACCTTC; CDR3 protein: CASVSNYGYTF
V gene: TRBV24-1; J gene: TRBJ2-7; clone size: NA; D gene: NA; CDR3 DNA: TGTGCCACCAGTGGTCAGAGGTACGAGCAGTACTTC; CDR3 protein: CATSGQRYEQYF
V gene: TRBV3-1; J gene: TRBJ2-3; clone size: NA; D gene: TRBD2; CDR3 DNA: TGTGCCAGCAGTTCTGGGTGGGGACTAGCGGGGGGGACAGATACGCAGTATTTT; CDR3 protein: CASSSGWGLAGGTDTQYF
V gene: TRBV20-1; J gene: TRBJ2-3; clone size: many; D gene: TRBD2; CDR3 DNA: TGCAGTGCTAAAAGCGGGAGGGCTGGGGATACGCAGTATTTT; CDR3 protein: CSAKSGRAGDTQYF
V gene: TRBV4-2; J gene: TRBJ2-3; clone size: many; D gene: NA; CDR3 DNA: TGTGCCAGCAGCCAAGACGGGGCGGATACGCAGTATTTT; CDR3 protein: CASSQDGADTQYF
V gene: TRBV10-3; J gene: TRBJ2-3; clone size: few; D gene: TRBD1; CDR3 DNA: TGTGCCATCAGACCAGGGGGCGATACGCAGTATTTT; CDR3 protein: CAIRPGGDTQYF
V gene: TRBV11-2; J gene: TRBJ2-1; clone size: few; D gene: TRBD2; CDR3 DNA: TGTGCCAGCAGCTTAGTGGGGCTAGCGGGGGACTTTTGGAATGAGCAGTTCTTC; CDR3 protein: CASSLVGLAGDFWNEQFF
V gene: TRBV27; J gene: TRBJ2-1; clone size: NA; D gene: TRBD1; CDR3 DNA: TGTGCCAGCAGTTTGTTCCTATCACCGGGACAGGGATATGACAATGAGCAGTTCTTC; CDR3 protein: CASSLFLSPGQGYDNEQFF
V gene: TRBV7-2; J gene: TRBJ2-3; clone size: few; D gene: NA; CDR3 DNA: TGTGCCAGCAGCTTAGGCGGGGGCAAGGGGGATACGCAGTATTTT; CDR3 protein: CASSLGGGKGDTQYF
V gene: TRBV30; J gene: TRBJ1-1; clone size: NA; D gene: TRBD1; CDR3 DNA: TGTGCCTGGAGTTTCGGGACAGTAGGTTTCACTGAAGCTTTCTTT; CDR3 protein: CAWSFGTVGFTEAFF
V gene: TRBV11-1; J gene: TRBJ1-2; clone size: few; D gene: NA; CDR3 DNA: TGTGCCAGCAGCTTCTCCGTGCTCCGGGGGCCGCCGGACTATGGCTACACCTTC; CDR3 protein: CASSFSVLRGPPDYGYTF
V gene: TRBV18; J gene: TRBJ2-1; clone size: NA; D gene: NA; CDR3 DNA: TGTGCCAGCTCATTCGGTGCAGGAAGCGACAATGAGCAGTTCTTC; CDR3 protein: CASSFGAGSDNEQFF
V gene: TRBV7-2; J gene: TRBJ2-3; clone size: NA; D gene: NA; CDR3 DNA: TGTGCCAGCAGCACTAGATCGAACACAGATACGCAGTATTTT; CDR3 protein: CASSTRSNTDTQYF
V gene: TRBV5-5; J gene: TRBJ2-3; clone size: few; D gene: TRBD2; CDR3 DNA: TGTGCCAGCAGCTTGGAGGGGACTAATGGAGGCACGCAGTATTTT; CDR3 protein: CASSLEGTNGGTQYF
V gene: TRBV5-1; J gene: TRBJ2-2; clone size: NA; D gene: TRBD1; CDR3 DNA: TGCGCCAGCAGCGCCGACCCGGGACAGGGGGTCGTCGGGGAGCTGTTTTTT; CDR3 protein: CASSADPGQGVVGELFF
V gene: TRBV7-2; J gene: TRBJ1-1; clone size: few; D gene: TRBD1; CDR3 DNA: TGTGCCAGCAGCTTACAAGGGACAGGGCGATCTGAAGCTTTCTTT; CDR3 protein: CASSLQGTGRSEAFF
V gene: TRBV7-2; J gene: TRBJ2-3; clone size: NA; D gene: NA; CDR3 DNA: TGTGCCAGCAGCTTAGTGGGACTCCAACCCACAGATACGCAGTATTTT; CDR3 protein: CASSLVGLQPTDTQYF
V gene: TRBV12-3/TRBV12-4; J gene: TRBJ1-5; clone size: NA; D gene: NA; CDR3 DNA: TGTGCCAGCAGTTTGGGCAGGGGATACAGCAATCAGCCCCAGCATTTT; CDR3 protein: CASSLGRGYSNQPQHF